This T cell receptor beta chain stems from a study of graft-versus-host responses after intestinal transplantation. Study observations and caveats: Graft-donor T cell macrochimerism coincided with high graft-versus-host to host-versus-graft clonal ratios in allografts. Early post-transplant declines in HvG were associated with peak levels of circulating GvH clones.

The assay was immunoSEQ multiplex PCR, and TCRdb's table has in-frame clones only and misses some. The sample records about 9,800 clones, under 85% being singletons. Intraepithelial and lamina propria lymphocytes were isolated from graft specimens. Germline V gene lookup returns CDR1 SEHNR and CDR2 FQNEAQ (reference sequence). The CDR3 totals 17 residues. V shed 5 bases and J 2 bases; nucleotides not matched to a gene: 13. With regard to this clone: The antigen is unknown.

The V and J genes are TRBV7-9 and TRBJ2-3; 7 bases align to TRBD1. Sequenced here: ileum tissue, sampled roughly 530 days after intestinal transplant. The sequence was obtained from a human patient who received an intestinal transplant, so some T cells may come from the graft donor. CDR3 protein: CASSPHRDRVDTDTQYF. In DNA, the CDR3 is TGTGCCAGCAGCCCGCACCGTGACAGGGTAGACACAGATACGCAGTATTTT.